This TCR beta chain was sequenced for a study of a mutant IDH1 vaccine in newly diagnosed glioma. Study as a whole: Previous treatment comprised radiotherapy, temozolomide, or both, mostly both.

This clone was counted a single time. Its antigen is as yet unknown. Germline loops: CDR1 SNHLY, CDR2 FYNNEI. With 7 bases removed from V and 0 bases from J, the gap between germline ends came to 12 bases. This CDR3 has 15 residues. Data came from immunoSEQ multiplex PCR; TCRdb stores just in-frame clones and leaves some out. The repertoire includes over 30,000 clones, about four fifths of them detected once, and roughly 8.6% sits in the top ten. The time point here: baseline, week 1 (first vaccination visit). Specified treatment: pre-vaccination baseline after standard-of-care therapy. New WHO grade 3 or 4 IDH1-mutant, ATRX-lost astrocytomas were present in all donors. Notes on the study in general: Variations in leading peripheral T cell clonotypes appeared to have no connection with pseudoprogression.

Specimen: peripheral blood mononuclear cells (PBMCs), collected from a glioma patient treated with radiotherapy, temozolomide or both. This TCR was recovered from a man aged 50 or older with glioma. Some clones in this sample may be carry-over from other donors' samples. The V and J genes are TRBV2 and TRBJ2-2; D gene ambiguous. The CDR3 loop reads CASKTGQSNTGELFF. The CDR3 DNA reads TGTGCCAGCAAAACGGGTCAGTCGAACACCGGGGAGCTGTTTTTT.